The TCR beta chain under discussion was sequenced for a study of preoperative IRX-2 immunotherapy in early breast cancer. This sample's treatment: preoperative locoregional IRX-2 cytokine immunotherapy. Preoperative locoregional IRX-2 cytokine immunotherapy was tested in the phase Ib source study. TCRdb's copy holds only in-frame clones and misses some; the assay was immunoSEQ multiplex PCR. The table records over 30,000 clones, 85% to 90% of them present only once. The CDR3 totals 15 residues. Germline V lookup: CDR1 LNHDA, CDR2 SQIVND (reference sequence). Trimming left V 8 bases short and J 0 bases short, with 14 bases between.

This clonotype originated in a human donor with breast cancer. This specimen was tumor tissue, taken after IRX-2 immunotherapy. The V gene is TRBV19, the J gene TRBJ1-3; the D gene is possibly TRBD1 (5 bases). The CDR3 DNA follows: TGTGCCAGTTGGCCGGGGGGACGCTCTGGAAACACCATATATTTT. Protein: CASWPGGRSGNTIYF.